This T cell receptor (beta chain) was recorded in a study of post-analysis software for immune sequencing data. For the study at large: The patients showed relapsing-remitting, secondary progressive and progressive-relapsing multiple sclerosis courses. Notes on the study in general: Normalized Chao1 diversity in multiple sclerosis patients fell significantly below that of controls.

Prepared TCR beta cDNA libraries contained unique molecular identifiers. The T cell input of about 1 to 10 million gave roughly 500,000 cDNA molecules. A single record per CDR3 protein comes from TCRdb applying MiXCR to the PCR reads. Found here are about 430,000 distinct CDR3 sequences, 39% of them singletons; the top ten hold approximately 7.6%. This clonotype has more than one count but fewer than ten. Its antigen is undetermined. The receptor comes from a girl aged 2 to 10 with multiple sclerosis. The sequenced sample was blood.

The CDR3 reads CATLLLGATDTQYF. CDR3 nucleotides: TGTGCCACCCTCCTTTTGGGGGCCACAGATACGCAGTATTTT. The V and J genes are TRBV12-3 or TRBV12-4 and TRBJ2-3, with a weak D call TRBD1 (6 bases). V was pared by 10 bases and J by 2 bases, with 16 bases between. The CDR3 contains 14 residues.